What follows are 31 T cell receptor beta chains derived from one specimen sequenced in a study of blood T cell repertoires in COVID-19. Sequenced by immunoSEQ multiplex PCR; TCRdb stores in-frame clones only, minus some. The sample lists fewer than 20,000 clones, more than 70% occurring once. The sequenced sample was PBMCs or T cells enriched from blood (not recorded which). The receptor set was obtained from a woman aged 30 to 39 who had recovered from COVID-19.

A single count supports this clone. CDR3 in DNA: TGCGCCAGCAGCCAAGAGAGCTCCTATAATTCACCCCTCCACTTT. It yields the protein CASSQESSYNSPLHF. The chain links TRBV4-1 to TRBJ1-6, with D unresolved. V was trimmed by 0 bases and J by 0 bases, leaving 3 bases between them. Germline V gene data show CDR1 as MGHRA and CDR2 as YSYEKL. This CDR3 has 15 residues.

CDR3 protein: CASSAGTAVTDTQYF. As DNA, the CDR3 is TGTGCCAGCAGCGCCGGGACAGCCGTCACAGATACGCAGTATTTT. This chain connects TRBV9 to TRBJ2-3, with 7 bases matching TRBD1. The CDR3 runs 15 residues. CDR1 and CDR2 (germline): SGDLS, YYNGEE. Trimming removed 3 bases from V and 2 bases from J; junction bases left unmatched: 6.

CDR3 amino acids: CASSVGENEQYF. CDR3 bases: TGTGCCAGCAGCGTCGGTGAAAACGAGCAGTACTTC. The chain couples TRBV9 to TRBJ2-7; unclear D gene. The germline gives CDR1 SGDLS, CDR2 YYNGEE. This CDR3 spans 12 amino acids. The V gene lost 2 bases and the J gene lost 5 bases, with 8 bases spanning the gap.

V and J are TRBV27 and TRBJ2-1; 9 positions match TRBD1. V trimming: 5 bases; J trimming: 0 bases; junction bases outside the gene matches: 5. The germline gives CDR1 MNHEY, CDR2 SMNVEV (reference sequence). This CDR3 contains 16 residues. The CDR3 loop reads CASSAGTGFSYNEQFF. CDR3 DNA: TGTGCCAGCAGTGCCGGGACAGGGTTCTCCTACAATGAGCAGTTCTTC.

The V and J genes are TRBV6-2 or TRBV6-3 and TRBJ2-2; 8 bases map to TRBD2. Trimming at V came to 5 bases and at J to 3 bases, leaving 5 bases not matched to a gene. The CDR3 runs to 15 residues. Germline V CDR1 and CDR2: MNHEY, SVGEGT. The CDR3 spells CASSLGLVHTGELFF. The CDR3 coding sequence is TGTGCCAGCAGTCTGGGACTAGTTCACACCGGGGAGCTGTTTTTT.

This clone has just one count. The chain combines TRBV3-1 (or the pseudogene TRBV3-2) with TRBJ2-3; 9 nucleotides line up with TRBD2. This CDR3 contains 16 residues. Germline-derived CDR1 and CDR2 are LGHDT and YNNKEL (reference sequence). V lost 4 bases, J lost 2 bases, and 7 bases stayed unmatched. DNA for the CDR3: TGTGCCAGCAGCCTGAAGGGACTAGCTTCCACAGATACGCAGTATTTT. Residues: CASSLKGLASTDTQYF.

This chain uses TRBV2 with TRBJ1-1; D might be TRBD1 (5 bases). The CDR3 is 15 amino acids. Germline V gene sequence: CDR1 SNHLY, CDR2 FYNNEI. V was trimmed by 5 bases and J by 0 bases, leaving 13 bases between them. In nucleotides, the CDR3 is TGTGCCAGCAGTTCGATACAGGTTGTGAACACTGAAGCTTTCTTT. It yields the protein CASSSIQVVNTEAFF.

This clone showed up just once. The J gene is TRBJ1-2, the V gene TRBV7-2; possibly TRBD1 for D (6 bases). The V and J ends lost 5 bases and 2 bases respectively, with 12 bases between them. The CDR3 has 14 amino acids. CDR1 and CDR2 (germline): SGHTA, FQGNSA. CDR3 sequence reads: CASSLRTVNYGYTF. As DNA, the CDR3 is TGTGCCAGCAGCCTCCGGACAGTAAACTATGGCTACACCTTC.

This clone was observed a few times. The chain has TRBV10-1 and TRBJ2-3; 7 bases match TRBD1. From germline, CDR1 is WNHNN and CDR2 SYGVQD (reference sequence). After removal of 9 bases from V and 0 bases from J, the junction contained 9 bases not matched to a gene. The CDR3 runs 15 residues. The CDR3, as DNA: TGCGCCAGGAGGACAGGACCCTCTAGCACAGATACGCAGTATTTT. Translating gives CARRTGPSSTDTQYF.

The chain has TRBV5-1 and TRBJ1-1, with D unresolved. The CDR3 sequence is 12 residues long. From germline, CDR1 is SGHRS and CDR2 YFSETQ. With 2 bases removed from V and 4 bases from J, the gap between germline ends came to 6 bases. The CDR3 region has the DNA TGCGCCAGCAGCTTAAGCCTCACTGAAGCTTTCTTT. It translates to CASSLSLTEAFF.

This clone was found a few times. The chain uses TRBV5-1 and TRBJ1-2, with a tentative D call TRBD1 (6 bases). The CDR3 sequence is 14 residues long. The germline V gene encodes CDR1 SGHRS and CDR2 YFSETQ. The V end was cut by 4 bases, the J end by 3 bases, with 13 bases between. The CDR3 DNA reads TGCGCCAGCAGCAACGGACAGCCCTACTATGGCTACACCTTC. This sequence encodes CASSNGQPYYGYTF.

The rearrangement uses TRBV5-1 and TRBJ2-1, with 8 bases identical to TRBD1. From germline, CDR1 is SGHRS and CDR2 YFSETQ. The CDR3 spans 15 residues. V gave up 0 bases and J gave up 5 bases; unmatched junction bases: 4. The CDR3 loop reads CASSLVQGANNEQFF. CDR3 in DNA: TGCGCCAGCAGCTTGGTTCAGGGGGCCAACAATGAGCAGTTCTTC.

This clone was counted a single time. The chain carries TRBV2 and TRBJ1-3; the match to TRBD1 covers 10 bases. Trimming removed 6 bases from V and 4 bases from J; junction bases left unmatched: 9. Germline-derived CDR1 and CDR2 are SNHLY and FYNNEI. The CDR3 sequence is 16 residues long. The chain's CDR3 is CASRETGGAGGNTIYF. CDR3 bases: TGTGCCAGCAGGGAGACAGGGGGCGCGGGAGGAAACACCATATATTTT. Looking up the rest from reference TRBV2 and TRBJ1-3 gives the full variable domain: EPEVTQTPSHQVTQMGQEVILRCVPISNHLYFYWYRQILGQKVEFLVSFYNNEISEKSEIFDDQFSVERPDGSNFTLKIRSTKLEDSAMYFCASRETGGAGGNTIYFGEGSWLTVV.

The V gene is TRBV7-9, the J gene TRBJ1-1; D remains ambiguous. V lost 1 base, J lost 1 base, and 4 bases lay in between. The CDR3 spans 13 residues. Germline CDR1 reads SEHNR; CDR2 reads FQNEAQ (reference sequence). The CDR3, as DNA: TGTGCCAGCAGCTTAGACACGAACACTGAAGCTTTCTTT. Protein sequence: CASSLDTNTEAFF.

The V gene is TRBV10-3, the J gene TRBJ1-5, with 9 bases identical to TRBD1. V lost 3 bases, J lost 4 bases, and 4 bases stayed unmatched. The CDR3 is made up of 15 amino acids. The germline CDR1 and CDR2 sequences are ENHRY and SYGVKD. The CDR3 region is CAISDQGQGNQPQHF. CDR3 nucleotide sequence: TGTGCCATCAGTGATCAAGGACAGGGGAATCAGCCCCAGCATTTT.

This chain uses TRBV19 with TRBJ2-5; no definite D call. V lost 3 bases, J lost 4 bases, and 3 bases lay in between. CDR1 is LNHDA and CDR2 is SQIVND in the germline V gene (reference sequence). The CDR3 covers 11 residues. CDR3 residues: CASSMRETQYF. CDR3 bases: TGTGCCAGTAGTATGCGAGAGACCCAGTACTTC.

The chain links TRBV2 to TRBJ2-1; D gene ambiguous. This CDR3 comprises 13 residues. Germline CDR1 and CDR2: SNHLY and FYNNEI. The V end lost 7 bases, the J end lost 8 bases, and 15 bases lay between the germline ends. The CDR3 nucleotides are TGTGCCAGCAATAATGGCGGTGTGGATGAGCAGTTCTTC. It specifies CASNNGGVDEQFF.

The chain combines TRBV2 with TRBJ2-6; tentative D call: TRBD2 (5 bases). The CDR3 sequence is 16 residues long. Germline V gene sequence: CDR1 SNHLY, CDR2 FYNNEI. Trimming stripped 6 bases from V and 3 bases from J, with 15 bases between. The DNA for the CDR3 is TGTGCCAGCAGGAAAAGACGGGAAGGTGGGGCCAACGTCCTGACTTTC. Translated, it gives CASRKRREGGANVLTF.

CDR3 nucleotide sequence: TGCAGCGTTGAAGATAGAAGTTGGCTCGGGGAGACCCAGTACTTC. It is translated as CSVEDRSWLGETQYF. The chain recombines TRBV29-1 with TRBJ2-5; no definite D call. Germline V gene sequence: CDR1 SQVTM, CDR2 ANQGSEA. The CDR3 has 15 amino acids. Trimming removed 0 bases from V and 5 bases from J, with 16 bases in between.

This rearrangement joins TRBV5-1 to TRBJ1-2, with D maybe TRBD1 (5 bases). Germline V gene lookup returns CDR1 SGHRS and CDR2 YFSETQ. Trimming stripped 0 bases from V and 4 bases from J, with 13 bases between. CDR3 length: 15 amino acids. The CDR3 nucleotides are TGCGCCAGCAGCTTGGCCGCGACAGCCTCCTATGGCTACACCTTC. Its protein product is CASSLAATASYGYTF.

This sequence joins TRBV7-9 and TRBJ2-5, with 8 bases that match TRBD2. Per germline, CDR1 SEHNR and CDR2 FQNEAQ (reference sequence). The CDR3 extends over 14 amino acids. The junction had 16 bases not matched to a gene; V was cut back by 5 bases and J by 14 bases. The CDR3 sequence: CASSPPWVASGCYF. The DNA of the CDR3 is TGTGCCAGCAGCCCGCCGTGGGTGGCTAGCGGGTGTTACTTC.

The chain uses TRBV18 and TRBJ2-7; TRBD1 might be the D (5 bases). Germline V gene data show CDR1 as KGHSH and CDR2 as LQKENI. The V end lost 4 bases, the J end lost 3 bases, and 13 bases lay between the germline ends. The CDR3 length is 14 residues. DNA for the CDR3: TGTGCCAGCTCACTCTCGGCAGGGTTCTACGAGCAGTACTTC. Translation gives CASSLSAGFYEQYF.

This clone was detected a few times. The V and J genes are TRBV4-2 and TRBJ1-2, with 8 bases matching TRBD1. The CDR3 consists of 15 residues. The germline V gene has CDR1 LGHNA and CDR2 YNFKEQ. V trimming: 1 base; J trimming: 5 bases; junction bases outside the gene matches: 6. In DNA, the CDR3 is TGTGCCAGCAGCCAAGGAGACAGGGGTGGGTATGGCTACACCTTC. Encoded protein: CASSQGDRGGYGYTF.

The chain recombines TRBV4-3 with TRBJ1-5; D is unclear. The CDR3 sequence is 14 residues long. Germline values: CDR1 LGHNA, CDR2 YSLEER. V was trimmed by 0 bases and J by 7 bases, leaving 10 bases between them. CDR3 loop: CASSQDGGRQPQHF. CDR3 bases: TGCGCCAGCAGCCAAGATGGAGGACGGCAGCCCCAGCATTTT.

The chain links TRBV9 to TRBJ2-5; 11 positions agree with TRBD1. This CDR3 has 15 amino acids. V trimming: 4 bases; J trimming: 4 bases; junction bases outside the gene matches: 6. Germline loops: CDR1 SGDLS, CDR2 YYNGEE. CDR3 in DNA: TGTGCCAGCAGCCCGTGGGACAGGGGGACAGAGACCCAGTACTTC. Encoded protein: CASSPWDRGTETQYF.

This clone was seen just once. The V call is TRBV10-3, the J call TRBJ2-1, with TRBD1 matching over 9 bases. In germline, CDR1 is ENHRY, CDR2 SYGVKD. Germline trimming cut 2 bases from V and 16 bases from J; bases unmatched to any gene: 3. The length of the CDR3 is 11 residues. CDR3 bases: TGTGCCATCAGTGAGGGGACAGGGTCTTTCTTC. The encoded protein is CAISEGTGSFF.

The V call is TRBV14, the J call TRBJ2-7, with TRBD1 matching 10 bases. CDR1 is SGHDN, CDR2 FVKESK, per germline. Losses at the gene ends were 0 bases for V and 2 bases for J; bases not matched to a gene: 4. This CDR3 has 16 residues. In DNA, the CDR3 is TGTGCCAGCAGCCAAGATATCGGGACAGGGGCCTACGAGCAGTACTTC. Its translation is CASSQDIGTGAYEQYF.

This CDR3 is CASSHGQGINQPQHF. As DNA, the CDR3 is TGTGCCAGCAGCCACGGGCAGGGGATCAATCAGCCCCAGCATTTT. This chain uses TRBV7-6 with TRBJ1-5; D possibly corresponds to TRBD1 (6 bases). V dropped 5 bases and J dropped 3 bases, with 14 bases sitting between them. CDR1 and CDR2 from the germline V gene are SGHVS and FNYEAQ. The CDR3 is 15 amino acids. Supplemented by reference TRBV7-6 and TRBJ1-5, the full variable domain reads GAGVSQSPRYKVTKRGQDVALRCDPISGHVSLYWYRQALGQGPEFLTYFNYEAQQDKSGLPNDRFSAERPEGSISTLTIQRTEQRDSAMYRCASSHGQGINQPQHFGDGTRLSIL.

V usage is TRBV29-1 and J usage is TRBJ2-5, with D unresolved. This CDR3 has 13 amino acids. Germline lookup yields CDR1 SQVTM and CDR2 ANQGSEA. The V and J ends lost 2 bases and 1 base respectively, with 8 bases between them. CDR3 loop: CSVEHLFQETQYF. The CDR3 DNA sequence: TGCAGCGTTGAACACCTATTCCAAGAGACCCAGTACTTC.

The chain recombines TRBV11-2 with TRBJ2-3; D uncertain. CDR1 is SGHAT, CDR2 FQNNGV, per germline. Trimming removed 7 bases at V and 0 bases at J, with 11 bases between. The CDR3 runs 14 residues. Written as DNA, the CDR3 is TGTGCCAGCACCCCAATTCGGAGCACAGATACGCAGTATTTT. Translation: CASTPIRSTDTQYF.

The gene calls are TRBV10-1 and TRBJ2-7; TRBD2 matches at 14 bases. The CDR3 covers 15 residues. Germline CDR1 WNHNN, CDR2 SYGVQD (reference sequence). Trimming at V came to 8 bases and at J to 5 bases, leaving 8 bases not matched to a gene. The CDR3 spells CASRLAGGPFHEQYF. DNA for the CDR3: TGCGCCAGCCGACTAGCGGGGGGGCCGTTCCACGAGCAGTACTTC.